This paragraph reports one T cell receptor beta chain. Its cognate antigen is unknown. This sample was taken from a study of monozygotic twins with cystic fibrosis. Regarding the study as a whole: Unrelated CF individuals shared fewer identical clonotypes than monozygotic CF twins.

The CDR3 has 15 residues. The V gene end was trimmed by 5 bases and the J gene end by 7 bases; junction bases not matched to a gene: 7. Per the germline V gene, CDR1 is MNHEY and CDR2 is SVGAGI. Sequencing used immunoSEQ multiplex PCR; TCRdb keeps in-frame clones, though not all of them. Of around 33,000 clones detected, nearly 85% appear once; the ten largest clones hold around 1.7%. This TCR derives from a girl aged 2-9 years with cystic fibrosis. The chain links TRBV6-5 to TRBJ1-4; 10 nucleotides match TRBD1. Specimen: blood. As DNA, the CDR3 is TGTGCCAGCAGTGTGACAGGGGGCGATTTTGAAAAACTGTTTTTT. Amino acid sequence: CASSVTGGDFEKLFF.